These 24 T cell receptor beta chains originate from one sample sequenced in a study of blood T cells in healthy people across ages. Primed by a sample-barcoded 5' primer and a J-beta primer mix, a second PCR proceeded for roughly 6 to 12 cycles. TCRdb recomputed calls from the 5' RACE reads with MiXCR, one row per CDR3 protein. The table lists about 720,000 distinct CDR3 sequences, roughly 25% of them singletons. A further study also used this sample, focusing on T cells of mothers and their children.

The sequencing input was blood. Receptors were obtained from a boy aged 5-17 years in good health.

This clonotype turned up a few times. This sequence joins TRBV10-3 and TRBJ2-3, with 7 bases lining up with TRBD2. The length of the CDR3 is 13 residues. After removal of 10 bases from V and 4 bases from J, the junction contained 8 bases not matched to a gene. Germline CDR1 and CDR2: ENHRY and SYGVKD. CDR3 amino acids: CASMTSRADTQYF. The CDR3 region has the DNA TGTGCCAGCATGACTAGCAGGGCAGATACGCAGTATTTT.

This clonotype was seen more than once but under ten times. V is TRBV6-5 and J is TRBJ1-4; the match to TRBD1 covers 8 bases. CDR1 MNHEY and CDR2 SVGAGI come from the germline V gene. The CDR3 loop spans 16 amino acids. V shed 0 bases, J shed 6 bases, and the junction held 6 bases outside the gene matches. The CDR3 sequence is CASSYSTGQGDEKLFF. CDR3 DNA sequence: TGTGCCAGCAGTTACTCAACCGGACAGGGTGATGAAAAACTGTTTTTT.

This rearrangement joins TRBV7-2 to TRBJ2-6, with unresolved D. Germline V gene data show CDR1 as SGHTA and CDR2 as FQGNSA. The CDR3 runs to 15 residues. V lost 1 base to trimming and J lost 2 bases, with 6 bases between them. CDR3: CASSLVTAGANVLTF. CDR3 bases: TGTGCCAGCAGCTTAGTAACAGCTGGGGCCAACGTCCTGACTTTC.

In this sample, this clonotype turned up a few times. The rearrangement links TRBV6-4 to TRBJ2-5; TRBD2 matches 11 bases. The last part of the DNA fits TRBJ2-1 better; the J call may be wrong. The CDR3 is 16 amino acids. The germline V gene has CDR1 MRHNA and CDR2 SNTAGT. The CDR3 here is CASSDRLAGSYNEQFF. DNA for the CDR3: TGTGCCAGCAGTGACCGACTAGCGGGATCTTACAATGAGCAGTTCTTC.

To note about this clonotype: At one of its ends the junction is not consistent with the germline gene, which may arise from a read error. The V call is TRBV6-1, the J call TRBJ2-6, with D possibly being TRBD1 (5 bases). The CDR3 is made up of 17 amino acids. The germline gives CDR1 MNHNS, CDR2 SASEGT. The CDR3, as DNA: TGTGCCAGCAGCCAACAGACCATCAGCTCTGGGGCCAACGTCCTGGCTTTC. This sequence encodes CASSQQTISSGANVLAF.

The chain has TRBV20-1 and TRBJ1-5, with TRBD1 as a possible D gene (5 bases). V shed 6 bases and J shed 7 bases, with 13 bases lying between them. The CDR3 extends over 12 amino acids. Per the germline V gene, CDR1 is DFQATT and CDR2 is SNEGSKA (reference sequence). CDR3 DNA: TGCAGTGCCACGGAGGGGACGCAGCCCCAGCATTTT. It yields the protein CSATEGTQPQHF.

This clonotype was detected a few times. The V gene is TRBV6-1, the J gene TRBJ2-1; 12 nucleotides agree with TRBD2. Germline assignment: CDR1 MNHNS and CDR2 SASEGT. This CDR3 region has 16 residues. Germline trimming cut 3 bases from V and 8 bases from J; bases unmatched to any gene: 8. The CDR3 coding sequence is TGTGCCAGCAGTGAGACCCTAGCGGGAGGGGCGGATGAGCAGTTCTTC. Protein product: CASSETLAGGADEQFF.

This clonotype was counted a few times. CDR3 bases: TGTGCCAGCAGCTCGCGGGCGGAGAAGCTAGGGATTGAGCAGTTCTTC. It specifies CASSSRAEKLGIEQFF. V is TRBV7-2 and J is TRBJ2-1; D is perhaps TRBD2 (5 bases). Trimming pared 4 bases from V and 9 bases from J, leaving 22 bases between. The CDR3 has 16 residues. CDR1 is SGHTA, CDR2 FQGNSA, per germline.

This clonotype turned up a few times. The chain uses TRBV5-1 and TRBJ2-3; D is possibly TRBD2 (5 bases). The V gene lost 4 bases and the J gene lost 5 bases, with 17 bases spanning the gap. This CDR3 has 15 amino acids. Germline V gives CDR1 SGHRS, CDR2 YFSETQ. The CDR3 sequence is CASSASSTAGDTQYF. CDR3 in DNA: TGCGCCAGCAGCGCCTCCTCGACGGCGGGAGATACGCAGTATTTT.

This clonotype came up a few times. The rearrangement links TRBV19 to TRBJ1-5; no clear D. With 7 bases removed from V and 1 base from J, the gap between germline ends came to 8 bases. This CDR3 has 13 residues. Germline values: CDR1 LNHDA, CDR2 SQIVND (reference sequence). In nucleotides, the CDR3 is TGTGCCAGTACTTTGCACAGCAATCAGCCCCAGCATTTT. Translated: CASTLHSNQPQHF.

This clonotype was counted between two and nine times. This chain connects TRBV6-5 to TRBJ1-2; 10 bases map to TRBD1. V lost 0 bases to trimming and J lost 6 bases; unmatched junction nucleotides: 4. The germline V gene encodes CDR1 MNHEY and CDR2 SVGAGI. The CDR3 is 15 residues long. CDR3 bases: TGTGCCAGCAGTTACTCAGGGGGGACAGGGGATGGCTACACCTTC. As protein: CASSYSGGTGDGYTF.

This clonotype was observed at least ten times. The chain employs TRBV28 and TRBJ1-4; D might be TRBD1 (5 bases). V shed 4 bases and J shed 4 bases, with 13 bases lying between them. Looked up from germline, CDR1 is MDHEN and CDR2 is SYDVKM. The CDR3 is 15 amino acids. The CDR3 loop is CASSSTGTGNEKLFF. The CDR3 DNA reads TGTGCCAGCAGTTCAACCGGGACGGGTAATGAAAAACTGTTTTTT.

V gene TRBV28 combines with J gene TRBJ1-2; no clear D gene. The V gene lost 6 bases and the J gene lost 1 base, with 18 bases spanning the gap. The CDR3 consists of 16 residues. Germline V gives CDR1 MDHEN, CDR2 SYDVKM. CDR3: CASRGSTEWINYGYTF. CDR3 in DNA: TGTGCCAGCAGAGGGTCGACTGAATGGATTAACTATGGCTACACCTTC.

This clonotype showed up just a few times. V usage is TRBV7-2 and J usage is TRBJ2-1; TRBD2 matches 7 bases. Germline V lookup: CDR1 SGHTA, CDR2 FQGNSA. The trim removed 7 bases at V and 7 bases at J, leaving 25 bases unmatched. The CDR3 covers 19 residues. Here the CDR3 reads CASTYRIPFGRENGNEQFF. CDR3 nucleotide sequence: TGTGCCAGCACCTACCGCATCCCTTTTGGGCGGGAGAATGGTAATGAGCAGTTCTTC.

CDR3: CSVDESAGGGYEQYF. The CDR3 region has the DNA TGCAGCGTTGATGAGTCCGCGGGGGGGGGCTACGAGCAGTACTTC. This chain connects TRBV29-1 to TRBJ2-7, with TRBD2 identical over 9 bases. The CDR3 is 15 residues long. Per germline, CDR1 SQVTM and CDR2 ANQGSEA. J lost 3 bases, V lost 3 bases, and 9 bases had no gene match.

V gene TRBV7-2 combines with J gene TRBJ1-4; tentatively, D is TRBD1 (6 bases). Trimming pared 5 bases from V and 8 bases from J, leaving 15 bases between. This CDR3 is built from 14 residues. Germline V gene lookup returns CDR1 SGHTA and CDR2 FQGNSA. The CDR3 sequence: CASSPGGAREKLFF. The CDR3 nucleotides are TGTGCCAGCAGCCCCGGGGGGGCTCGAGAAAAACTGTTTTTT.

Here the CDR3 reads CASSLEREGADTQYF. The CDR3 bases are TGTGCCAGCAGCTTAGAGCGGGAGGGCGCAGATACGCAGTATTTT. This chain joins TRBV7-3 and TRBJ2-3; 10 positions match TRBD2. Germline CDR1 SGHTA, CDR2 FQGTGA. V was clipped by 2 bases and J by 4 bases; unmatched bases: 3. This CDR3 region has 15 residues.

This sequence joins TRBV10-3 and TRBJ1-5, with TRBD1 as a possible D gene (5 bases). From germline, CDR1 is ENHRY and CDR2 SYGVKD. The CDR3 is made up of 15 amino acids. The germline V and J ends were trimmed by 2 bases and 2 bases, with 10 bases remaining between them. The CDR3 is CAISERGEGNQPQHF. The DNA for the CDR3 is TGTGCCATCAGTGAGAGGGGTGAGGGCAATCAGCCCCAGCATTTT.

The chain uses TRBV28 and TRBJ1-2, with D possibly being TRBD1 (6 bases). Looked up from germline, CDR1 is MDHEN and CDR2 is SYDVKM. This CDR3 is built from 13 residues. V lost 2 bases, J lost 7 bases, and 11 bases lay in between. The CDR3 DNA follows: TGTGCCAGCAGTTTACAGGGGATCGGTGGCTACACCTTC. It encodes CASSLQGIGGYTF.

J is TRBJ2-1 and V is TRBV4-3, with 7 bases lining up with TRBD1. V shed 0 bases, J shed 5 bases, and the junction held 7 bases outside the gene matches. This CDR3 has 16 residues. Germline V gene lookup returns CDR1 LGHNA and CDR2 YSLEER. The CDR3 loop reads CASSQDLGQEHNEQFF. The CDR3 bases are TGCGCCAGCAGCCAAGATCTTGGACAGGAGCACAATGAGCAGTTCTTC.

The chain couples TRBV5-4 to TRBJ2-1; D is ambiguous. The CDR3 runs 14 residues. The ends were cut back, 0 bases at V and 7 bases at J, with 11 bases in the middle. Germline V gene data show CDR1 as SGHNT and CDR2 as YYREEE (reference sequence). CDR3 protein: CASSLAEAPNEQFF. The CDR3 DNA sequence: TGTGCCAGCAGCTTGGCCGAGGCGCCGAATGAGCAGTTCTTC.

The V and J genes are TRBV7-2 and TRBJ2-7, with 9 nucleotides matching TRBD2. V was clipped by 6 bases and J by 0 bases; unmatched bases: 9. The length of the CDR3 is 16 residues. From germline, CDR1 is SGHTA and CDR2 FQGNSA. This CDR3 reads CASRALAGRNSYEQYF. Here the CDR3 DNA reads TGTGCCAGCAGAGCCCTAGCGGGGAGAAACTCCTACGAGCAGTACTTC.

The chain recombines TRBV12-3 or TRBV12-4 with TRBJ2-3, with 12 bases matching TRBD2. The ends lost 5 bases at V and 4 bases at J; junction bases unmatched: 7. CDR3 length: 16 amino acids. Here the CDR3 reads CASSTTSGGWADTQYF. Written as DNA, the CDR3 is TGTGCCAGCAGTACAACTAGCGGGGGGTGGGCAGATACGCAGTATTTT.

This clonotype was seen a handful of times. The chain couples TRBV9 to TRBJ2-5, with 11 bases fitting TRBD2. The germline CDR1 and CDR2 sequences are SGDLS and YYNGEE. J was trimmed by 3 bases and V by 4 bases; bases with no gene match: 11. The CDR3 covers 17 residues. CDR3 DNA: TGTGCCAGCAGCCCACGGACCGGGACTAGCGGTAAAGAGACCCAGTACTTC. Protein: CASSPRTGTSGKETQYF.